This T cell receptor beta chain came from a study of T cell responses to AZD1222 COVID-19 vaccine (dated by TCRdb to about 2021). With regard to the full study: TCR sequencing covered more than 230 trial participants: 207 given two doses of AZD1222 and 26 given two doses of MenACWY control vaccine. Trial participants were enrolled by age into 18-55, 56-69 and 70-plus year subgroups, with around 150, 28 and 57 TCR-sequenced participants respectively.

The paper's findings and limits, for the study overall: Most participants were white British and females outnumbered males, and the authors suggested that clonal diversity may have been underestimated. Conclusions about previously exposed vaccinees are limited because only five to seven AZD1222 recipients were SARS-CoV-2 seropositive at baseline. Nearly half of unique spike-specific TCRs reportedly recognized epitopes outside regions mutated in the B.1.351 and B.1.1.7 variants. In the small 56-69-year group, the increase in depth fell short of significance, most likely because of low power. Spike-specific TCR breadth and depth rose significantly after two AZD1222 doses compared with day 0 and with MenACWY recipients. CD4 TCRs associated with the vaccine covered the entire spike protein, and the dominant responses were in regions 160-218 and 743-854. No day 14 peak-response samples were available, so repertoires were characterized only after the peak T cell response.

The CDR3 regions of human TCRbeta chains were analyzed by immunosequencing. Per the original workflow: TCRs in the repertoires were matched against a reference library of SARS-CoV-2-specific TCRs that had been generated with the MIRA antigen-specificity platform. Breadth meant the fraction of unique TCRs that were SARS-CoV-2-associated, whereas depth meant the fraction of total T cells that were SARS-CoV-2-associated. Using the MIRA data, each spike-specific TCR was assigned both to the spike region to which the TCR was reactive and to a CD4 or CD8 class. Log10-transformed breadth and depth values were compared by one-way ANOVA with Sidak's multiple comparisons tests. Sourced from immuneACCESS, this table was stored by TCRdb with only in-frame sequences that have V and J called. A share of the clones is absent; for the studies checked, an unresolved V gene accounts for under half, and the remainder has no known explanation. For V, J and clone size, that table is used; D and trimming come from the DNA. The sample table lists 190,000 or so clones, 90% to 95% of them with a count of one. Of the sample, approximately 1% is held by the ten largest clones.

The time point label corresponds to: about 28 days (+/-7) after the second vaccine dose. AZD1222 recipients given second doses at about 4 weeks or at about 12 weeks were pooled, since spike-specific TCR depth and breadth were not found to differ between the two schedules. Samples from vaccinated people were obtained from the UK trials COV001 and COV002, which included a single-blind randomized controlled phase 2/3 trial of AZD1222 (ChAdOx1 nCoV-19) in healthy adults. For TCRbeta chain sequencing, PBMC samples from trial participants were taken at day 0 and at day 28 after the second dose. CDR1 and CDR2 are read off the germline V gene (reference sequence) as SEHNR and FQNEAQ. The CDR3 covers 14 residues, taking in both the cysteine and the phenylalanine. The CDR3 DNA has 42 bases and is translated from base 1. The V and J ends are trimmed by 5 bases and 6 bases, leaving 11 bases between them. A word on this clone: Its antigen target is currently unknown. Base-call qualities are not available, and no considerably larger clone is one nucleotide away.

The sequencing used peripheral blood, collected 28 days after the second AZD1222 dose. Rearrangement joined TRBV7-9 to TRBJ1-6; the D gene is unclear. This clonotype was obtained from an adult who received the AZD1222 COVID-19 vaccine. The DNA sequence reads TGTGCCAGCAGCCTCGGGCAGGTTAATTCACCCCTCCACTTT. Protein translation: CASSLGQVNSPLHF.